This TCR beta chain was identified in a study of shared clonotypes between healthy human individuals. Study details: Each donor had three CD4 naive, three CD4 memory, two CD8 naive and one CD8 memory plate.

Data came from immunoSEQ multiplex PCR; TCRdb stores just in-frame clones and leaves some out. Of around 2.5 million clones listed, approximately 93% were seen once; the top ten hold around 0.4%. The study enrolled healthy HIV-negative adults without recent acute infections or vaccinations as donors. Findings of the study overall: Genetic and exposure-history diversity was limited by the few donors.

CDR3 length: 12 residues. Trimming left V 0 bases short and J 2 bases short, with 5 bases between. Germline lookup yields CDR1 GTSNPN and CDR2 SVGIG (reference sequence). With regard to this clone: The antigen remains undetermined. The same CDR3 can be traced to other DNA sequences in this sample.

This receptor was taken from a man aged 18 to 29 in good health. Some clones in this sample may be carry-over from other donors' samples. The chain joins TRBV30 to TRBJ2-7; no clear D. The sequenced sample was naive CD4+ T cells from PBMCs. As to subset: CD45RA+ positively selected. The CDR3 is CAWSVLPYEQYF. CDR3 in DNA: TGTGCCTGGAGTGTACTCCCCTACGAGCAGTACTTC.